What follows are 18 T cell receptor beta chains derived from one specimen sequenced in a study of high-grade serous ovarian cancer treatment subgroups. Method: immunoSEQ multiplex PCR; TCRdb's copy keeps in-frame clones and lacks some. The sample shows a few thousand clones, about three quarters of them seen only once. Tumor samples were obtained before definitive surgery or chemotherapy. The sequencing sample was made of tumor tissue. The receptors shown here come from a human donor with high-grade serous ovarian cancer.

The chain combines TRBV5-1 with TRBJ2-1; 13 nucleotides line up with TRBD2. The V gene's germline CDR1 is SGHRS and CDR2 YFSETQ. CDR3 size: 15 residues. Germline trimming cut 4 bases from V and 8 bases from J; bases unmatched to any gene: 6. Here the CDR3 reads CASSQGLAGVDEQFF. The CDR3 nucleotides are TGCGCCAGCAGCCAAGGACTAGCGGGGGTCGATGAGCAGTTCTTC.

The CDR3 spells CASSISGNTGTGGENTEAFF. CDR3 sequence (DNA): TGTGCCAGCTCAATTTCGGGTAACACCGGGACAGGGGGTGAGAACACTGAAGCTTTCTTT. The V gene is TRBV18, the J gene TRBJ1-1; 11 nucleotides match TRBD1. V trimming: 5 bases; J trimming: 1 base; junction bases outside the gene matches: 18. Germline-derived CDR1 and CDR2 are KGHSH and LQKENI. The CDR3 runs to 20 residues.

The V and J genes are TRBV7-8 and TRBJ2-5; TRBD2 matches at 15 bases. From germline, CDR1 is SGHVS and CDR2 FQNEAQ. Losses at the gene ends were 5 bases for V and 7 bases for J; bases not matched to a gene: 11. This CDR3 is built from 17 residues. Written as DNA, the CDR3 is TGTGCCAGCAGCCCAAACTCGGGGACTAGCGGGGGGAGGACCCAGTACTTC. This sequence encodes CASSPNSGTSGGRTQYF.

As DNA, the CDR3 is TGTGCCAGCTCACGCGAAGCGGGGGAGCAAGCTTTCTTT. Amino acids: CASSREAGEQAFF. The chain couples TRBV18 to TRBJ1-1; weak D call: TRBD1 (5 bases). V lost 4 bases and J lost 9, with 15 bases in between. Germline V gene data show CDR1 as KGHSH and CDR2 as LQKENI. The CDR3 loop spans 13 amino acids.

The chain has TRBV5-1 and TRBJ2-2; a possible D gene is TRBD2 (5 bases). The germline V and J ends were trimmed by 4 bases and 4 bases, with 11 bases remaining between them. Germline V CDR1 and CDR2: SGHRS, YFSETQ. The CDR3 is 14 amino acids. CDR3 nucleotides: TGCGCCAGCAGCCCGGGGTGGAGCACCGGGGAGCTGTTTTTT. Translated, it gives CASSPGWSTGELFF.

This chain connects TRBV20-1 to TRBJ1-2, with D hard to call. V was pared by 6 bases and J by 4 bases, with 9 bases between. Germline values: CDR1 DFQATT, CDR2 SNEGSKA (reference sequence). The CDR3 sequence is 11 residues long. CDR3 bases: TGCAGTGCCATCGCGGGCTATGGCTACACCTTC. It translates to CSAIAGYGYTF.

The J gene is TRBJ2-3, the V gene TRBV2; 11 bases fit TRBD2. The CDR3 is 16 amino acids. V gave up 6 bases and J gave up 4 bases; unmatched junction bases: 9. In germline, CDR1 is SNHLY, CDR2 FYNNEI. The CDR3 sequence is CASRYSGGGNPDTQYF. CDR3 nucleotides: TGTGCCAGCAGATATAGCGGGGGGGGGAACCCAGATACGCAGTATTTT.

This clone was found a few times. The chain couples TRBV5-4 to TRBJ2-2; TRBD1 might be the D (6 bases). The V gene lost 1 base and the J gene lost 0 bases, with 10 bases spanning the gap. Per the germline V gene, CDR1 is SGHNT and CDR2 is YYREEE (reference sequence). The CDR3 has 16 residues. CDR3 residues: CASSLRGGANTGELFF. The CDR3 DNA reads as TGTGCCAGCAGCTTGCGAGGGGGAGCGAACACCGGGGAGCTGTTTTTT. The full variable domain, rest sourced from reference TRBV5-4 and TRBJ2-2, is ETGVTQSPTHLIKTRGQQVTLRCSSQSGHNTVSWYQQALGQGPQFIFQYYREEENGRGNFPPRFSGLQFPNYSSELNVNALELDDSALYLCASSLRGGANTGELFFGEGSRLTVL.

This clone has only a few counts. The chain has TRBV30 and TRBJ1-3; D is unresolved. V shed 0 bases and J shed 4 bases, with 19 bases lying between them. CDR1 and CDR2 (germline): GTSNPN, SVGIG (reference sequence). CDR3 length equals 17 residues. The CDR3 here is CAWSVLSEAGRGNTIYF. The CDR3 DNA sequence: TGTGCCTGGAGTGTACTATCGGAGGCCGGAAGAGGAAACACCATATATTTT.

The V gene is TRBV25-1, the J gene TRBJ2-4; TRBD1 matches at 9 bases. The V gene's germline CDR1 is MGHDK and CDR2 SYGVNS. Unmatched junction bases numbered 0, after V lost 3 bases and J lost 6 bases. The CDR3 covers 13 residues. The CDR3 DNA sequence: TGTGCCAGCAGTGAGGGACAGGGAAACATTCAGTACTTC. This codes for CASSEGQGNIQYF.

The rearrangement links TRBV30 to TRBJ1-1; D unclear. CDR1 GTSNPN and CDR2 SVGIG come from the germline V gene (reference sequence). CDR3 length: 16 residues. The V end was cut by 4 bases, the J end by 1 base, with 19 bases between. DNA for the CDR3: TGTGCCTGGAACCACCGGTTAGTGGGCAGGAACACTGAAGCTTTCTTT. Its protein is CAWNHRLVGRNTEAFF.

CDR3 DNA: TGCAGCGTTGCTCAAGGGGTCGGATTTGCAGAGACCCAGTACTTC. Translated: CSVAQGVGFAETQYF. The V call is TRBV29-1, the J call TRBJ2-5; weak D call: TRBD1 (5 bases). The CDR3 contains 15 residues. V lost 4 bases, J lost 4 bases, and 19 bases lay in between. Germline V gene sequence: CDR1 SQVTM, CDR2 ANQGSEA.

The chain employs TRBV5-4 and TRBJ1-2; TRBD1 matches 8 bases. With 4 bases clipped from V and 4 bases from J, the junction kept 6 bases outside the gene matches. This CDR3 comprises 14 residues. Germline lookup yields CDR1 SGHNT and CDR2 YYREEE (reference sequence). The CDR3 bases are TGTGCCAGCAGCCCTGGACAGGGACGCTATGGCTACACCTTC. Protein: CASSPGQGRYGYTF.

The V call is TRBV27, the J call TRBJ2-3, with 10 bases identical to TRBD1. CDR3 size: 15 residues. The J segment lost 3 bases and the V segment lost 3 bases, leaving 3 bases of the junction unmatched. CDR1 and CDR2 from the germline V gene are MNHEY and SMNVEV (reference sequence). The CDR3 nucleotides are TGTGCCAGCAGTTTTTGGGACAGGGGTACAGATACGCAGTATTTT. Protein sequence: CASSFWDRGTDTQYF.

This clone was observed a few times. V usage is TRBV5-4 and J usage is TRBJ2-7; D may be TRBD2 (5 bases). Germline lookup yields CDR1 SGHNT and CDR2 YYREEE (reference sequence). Trimming took off 4 bases at V and 2 bases at J, with 10 bases between the two ends. This CDR3 contains 13 residues. In DNA, the CDR3 is TGTGCCAGCAGCGCAAGCGGAGCCTACGAGCAGTACTTC. The encoded protein is CASSASGAYEQYF.

This clone was seen once. The genes are TRBV7-6 and TRBJ2-2, with 7 nucleotides matching TRBD1. The CDR3 extends over 15 amino acids. The V gene end was trimmed by 5 bases and the J gene end by 6 bases; junction bases not matched to a gene: 9. Germline lookup yields CDR1 SGHVS and CDR2 FNYEAQ. This chain's CDR3 is CASSPGTARAGELFF. CDR3 bases: TGTGCCAGCAGCCCCGGGACAGCTAGGGCCGGGGAGCTGTTTTTT. The full variable domain, with the rest looked up from reference TRBV7-6 and TRBJ2-2, is GAGVSQSPRYKVTKRGQDVALRCDPISGHVSLYWYRQALGQGPEFLTYFNYEAQQDKSGLPNDRFSAERPEGSISTLTIQRTEQRDSAMYRCASSPGTARAGELFFGEGSRLTVL.

The chain combines TRBV27 with TRBJ1-2; D is uncertain. The CDR3 extends over 13 amino acids. Germline CDR1 MNHEY, CDR2 SMNVEV (reference sequence). Trimming left V 6 bases short and J 7 bases short, with 15 bases between. DNA for the CDR3: TGTGCCAGCAGCCAATCCTGGTTCGGTGGCTACACCTTC. Its protein product is CASSQSWFGGYTF.

The chain uses TRBV5-5 and TRBJ2-3; D unclear. V was pared by 1 base and J by 4 bases, with 7 bases between. CDR1 and CDR2 from the germline V gene are SGHKS and YYEKEE (reference sequence). The CDR3 is 13 residues long. The CDR3 spells CASSLPVPDTQYF. In nucleotides, the CDR3 is TGTGCCAGCAGCTTGCCAGTCCCAGATACGCAGTATTTT.